This T cell receptor (beta chain) was retrieved from a study of response to subunit inactivated influenza vaccine. Via MiXCR, TCRdb re-called the RT-PCR reads, giving one row per CDR3 protein. The sample shows around 760,000 distinct CDR3 sequences, 11% to 15% of them seen only once. Study findings and constraints: The authors offered the suggestion that each seasonal influenza vaccination recruits few new T cells.

In its sample, this clonotype was seen many times. The antigen remains unidentified. The sequencing used PBMCs from blood, collected around two weeks before vaccination. The receptor comes from a man aged 45 to 65 who received an inactivated influenza vaccine.

As DNA, the CDR3 is TGTGCCAGCAGCTTAGGACGGGGAGGCTCAGATACGCAGTATTTT. Protein product: CASSLGRGGSDTQYF. This chain links TRBV7-6 with TRBJ2-3, with D perhaps TRBD2 (6 bases). Trimming cost V 1 base and J 4 bases, with 12 bases left between them. Germline CDR1 SGHVS, CDR2 FNYEAQ. CDR3 length: 15 amino acids.